A selection of T cell receptor beta chains follows, all from one sample in a study of shared clonotypes between healthy human individuals. Only in-frame clones appear in the TCRdb table, and some are missing; sequencing was by immunoSEQ multiplex PCR. The sample shows about 1 million clones, approximately 72% of them seen only once. The sample was memory CD4+ T cells sorted from blood. The origin of the receptors is a man between 18 and 35 years old in good health. CDR3s include the opening cysteine and the closing phenylalanine or tryptophan. Each record gives: D gene, V gene, J gene, clone size, CDR3 protein, CDR3 DNA. The D gene is left open where the match is weak. Size tells how often a clone was seen (once, few, many) or the class of an expanded clone, and some rows leave it out.

D: TRBD1; V: TRBV25-1; J: TRBJ2-2; size: once; CDR3: CASGRQGGGRELFF; DNA: TGTGCCAGCGGCCGACAGGGGGGTGGCCGGGAGCTGTTTTTT
D: TRBD1; V: TRBV19; J: TRBJ1-4; size: -; CDR3: CASSPPGTGNEKLFF; DNA: TGTGCCAGTAGTCCTCCCGGGACAGGCAATGAAAAACTGTTTTTT
D: -; V: TRBV6-6; J: TRBJ2-2; size: -; CDR3: CAITTGNTGELFF; DNA: TGTGCCATTACGACAGGGAACACCGGGGAGCTGTTTTTT
D: TRBD2; V: TRBV18; J: TRBJ2-1; size: -; CDR3: CASSSRLAGGRNEQFF; DNA: TGTGCCAGCTCTTCTCGACTAGCGGGGGGGCGCAATGAGCAGTTCTTC
D: -; V: TRBV29-1; J: TRBJ1-5; size: -; CDR3: CSAQVGSNQPQHF; DNA: TGCAGCGCCCAAGTGGGTAGCAATCAGCCCCAGCATTTT
D: TRBD1; V: TRBV2; J: TRBJ1-4; size: -; CDR3: CASSTGTGPFNEKLFF; DNA: TGTGCCAGCAGTACCGGGACAGGGCCCTTTAATGAAAAACTGTTTTTT
D: -; V: TRBV19; J: TRBJ2-1; size: -; CDR3: CASSIARWQAGNEQFF; DNA: TGTGCCAGTAGTATTGCCAGGTGGCAGGCGGGAAATGAGCAGTTCTTC
D: TRBD2; V: TRBV18; J: TRBJ2-3; size: -; CDR3: CASSPPLAGGRDTQYF; DNA: TGTGCCAGCTCACCGCCACTAGCGGGGGGGCGAGATACGCAGTATTTT
D: -; V: TRBV28; J: TRBJ2-7; size: -; CDR3: CASSPGTLTYEQYF; DNA: TGTGCCAGCAGCCCCGGCACACTTACCTACGAGCAGTACTTC
D: -; V: TRBV6-6; J: TRBJ1-5; size: -; CDR3: CASSYSSVSNQPQHF; DNA: TGTGCCAGCAGTTACTCGAGTGTTAGCAATCAGCCCCAGCATTTT
D: -; V: TRBV6-1; J: TRBJ2-5; size: -; CDR3: CASSAKGGGLLETQYF; DNA: TGTGCCAGCAGTGCTAAGGGGGGGGGCCTGTTGGAGACCCAGTACTTC
D: TRBD2; V: TRBV5-1; J: TRBJ2-2; size: -; CDR3: CASRTGTSETGELFF; DNA: TGCGCCAGCAGAACCGGGACTAGCGAAACCGGGGAGCTGTTTTTT
D: TRBD2; V: TRBV7-2; J: TRBJ2-7; size: -; CDR3: CASSLVAGGTYEQYF; DNA: TGTGCCAGCAGCCTAGTAGCGGGGGGGACCTACGAGCAGTACTTC
D: TRBD1; V: TRBV7-2; J: TRBJ1-1; size: -; CDR3: CASSRDRVAFF; DNA: TGTGCCAGCAGTCGCGACAGGGTCGCTTTCTTT
D: -; V: TRBV12-5; J: TRBJ2-3; size: -; CDR3: CASGLSGSTDTQYF; DNA: TGTGCTAGTGGTCTTTCGGGTAGCACAGATACGCAGTATTTT
D: -; V: TRBV5-4; J: TRBJ1-2; size: -; CDR3: CASSLFQGGNYGYTF; DNA: TGTGCCAGCAGCTTGTTTCAGGGCGGAAACTATGGCTACACCTTC
D: -; V: TRBV11-2; J: TRBJ2-2; size: -; CDR3: CASSPLTLNTGELFF; DNA: TGTGCCAGCAGCCCCCTCACCCTGAACACCGGGGAGCTGTTTTTT
D: TRBD2; V: TRBV18; J: TRBJ2-1; size: -; CDR3: CASSPPPTSGGHNEQFF; DNA: TGTGCCAGCTCACCGCCTCCGACTAGCGGGGGTCACAATGAGCAGTTCTTC
D: -; V: TRBV6-5; J: TRBJ1-5; size: -; CDR3: CASSYSVEGPQHF; DNA: TGTGCCAGCAGTTACTCGGTGGAAGGTCCCCAGCATTTT
D: TRBD2; V: TRBV6-5; J: TRBJ2-7; size: -; CDR3: CASSYSSGGGQYF; DNA: TGTGCCAGCAGTTACTCGAGCGGGGGGGGTCAGTACTTC
D: -; V: TRBV4-1; J: TRBJ2-3; size: -; CDR3: CASSHPYVGDTQYF; DNA: TGCGCCAGCAGCCACCCGTATGTAGGAGATACGCAGTATTTT
D: -; V: TRBV6-8; J: TRBJ2-5; size: -; CDR3: CASSSQTRDQETQYF; DNA: TGTGCCAGCAGTTCCCAGACACGAGACCAAGAGACCCAGTACTTC
D: -; V: TRBV7-2; J: TRBJ2-4; size: -; CDR3: CASSPAPGKNIQYF; DNA: TGTGCCAGCAGTCCTGCCCCCGGGAAAAACATTCAGTACTTC
D: TRBD2; V: TRBV28; J: TRBJ2-2; size: once; CDR3: CASSSARGNPNTGELFF; DNA: TGTGCCAGCAGTTCGGCGCGGGGGAACCCAAACACCGGGGAGCTGTTTTTT
D: -; V: TRBV30; J: TRBJ2-2; size: once; CDR3: CAWSEAITGELFF; DNA: TGTGCCTGGAGTGAGGCTATTACCGGGGAGCTGTTTTTT
D: TRBD1; V: TRBV5-1; J: TRBJ1-6; size: -; CDR3: CASSLSSTGQGASPLHF; DNA: TGCGCCAGCAGCTTGAGTTCAACGGGACAGGGGGCTTCACCCCTCCACTTT
D: TRBD1; V: TRBV11-2; J: TRBJ1-2; size: -; CDR3: CASSDGQGSYYGYTF; DNA: TGTGCCAGCAGTGATGGACAGGGGTCTTACTATGGCTACACCTTC
D: -; V: TRBV27; J: TRBJ2-5; size: -; CDR3: CASSPRQTQETQYF; DNA: TGTGCCAGCAGTCCTCGACAGACCCAAGAGACCCAGTACTTC
D: -; V: TRBV5-4; J: TRBJ1-2; size: -; CDR3: CASSLPGLYGYTF; DNA: TGTGCCAGCAGCTTGCCAGGGCTCTATGGCTACACCTTC
D: TRBD1; V: TRBV18; J: TRBJ1-1; size: -; CDR3: CASSPQGDFAEAFF; DNA: TGTGCCAGCTCCCCCCAGGGGGACTTTGCTGAAGCTTTCTTT
D: -; V: TRBV7-2; J: TRBJ2-4; size: few; CDR3: CASSLTNIQYF; DNA: TGTGCCAGCAGCTTAACCAACATTCAGTACTTC
D: -; V: TRBV19; J: TRBJ2-2; size: -; CDR3: CASSLPANTGELFF; DNA: TGTGCCAGTAGTCTTCCAGCGAACACCGGGGAGCTGTTTTTT
D: TRBD1; V: TRBV11-2; J: TRBJ1-1; size: -; CDR3: CASSARTGVGTEAFF; DNA: TGTGCCAGCAGCGCCCGGACAGGGGTAGGGACTGAAGCTTTCTTT
D: -; V: TRBV2; J: TRBJ1-6; size: -; CDR3: CASSELAVKSNSPLHF; DNA: TGTGCCAGCAGTGAATTGGCAGTGAAATCTAATTCACCCCTCCACTTT
D: -; V: TRBV15; J: TRBJ1-5; size: -; CDR3: CATSRAGRNNQPQHF; DNA: TGTGCCACCAGCAGAGCCGGGAGAAACAATCAGCCCCAGCATTTT
D: -; V: TRBV5-4; J: TRBJ2-2; size: -; CDR3: CASSLAGLRGELFF; DNA: TGTGCCAGCAGCTTGGCGGGGTTGCGCGGGGAGCTGTTTTTT
D: -; V: TRBV7-6; J: TRBJ2-7; size: -; CDR3: CASSSPGSLSYEQYF; DNA: TGTGCCAGCAGCTCCCCCGGGAGTCTCTCCTACGAGCAGTACTTC
D: -; V: TRBV28; J: TRBJ2-7; size: -; CDR3: CATVESGAKSYEQYF; DNA: TGTGCCACCGTTGAATCCGGGGCCAAATCCTACGAGCAGTACTTC
D: TRBD1; V: TRBV30; J: TRBJ1-6; size: -; CDR3: CAWTPLGDRGNSPLHF; DNA: TGTGCCTGGACCCCCTTGGGAGACAGGGGAAATTCACCCCTCCACTTT
D: -; V: TRBV9; J: TRBJ1-5; size: few; CDR3: CASSIMGRSVDPQHF; DNA: TGTGCCAGCAGCATAATGGGACGGAGCGTAGACCCCCAGCATTTT
D: TRBD1; V: TRBV5-1; J: TRBJ1-1; size: -; CDR3: CASSLEGQPNTEAFF; DNA: TGCGCCAGCAGCTTGGAGGGACAGCCGAACACTGAAGCTTTCTTT
D: -; V: TRBV10-1; J: TRBJ1-1; size: -; CDR3: CASSESTTGPLSKAFF; DNA: TGCGCCAGCAGTGAGTCGACTACGGGACCGTTGTCCAAAGCTTTCTTT
D: -; V: TRBV19; J: TRBJ2-3; size: -; CDR3: CASSPQKIPDTQYF; DNA: TGTGCCAGTAGCCCCCAAAAAATTCCAGATACGCAGTATTTT
D: -; V: TRBV7-9; J: TRBJ1-2; size: few; CDR3: CASSLERGSNYGYTF; DNA: TGTGCCAGCAGCTTAGAAAGGGGGAGTAACTATGGCTACACCTTC
D: -; V: TRBV6-6; J: TRBJ1-1; size: -; CDR3: CASSYSARLNTEAFF; DNA: TGTGCCAGCAGTTACTCGGCACGGCTGAACACTGAAGCTTTCTTT
D: -; V: TRBV10-3; J: TRBJ2-5; size: -; CDR3: CATRASSVVETQYF; DNA: TGTGCCACCAGGGCTAGCAGTGTTGTAGAGACCCAGTACTTC
D: -; V: TRBV5-1; J: TRBJ1-1; size: few; CDR3: CASSLALTVNTEAFF; DNA: TGCGCCAGCAGCTTGGCCCTAACAGTGAACACTGAAGCTTTCTTT
D: TRBD1; V: TRBV19; J: TRBJ2-2; size: -; CDR3: CASSTTGVAGELFF; DNA: TGTGCCAGTAGTACGACAGGGGTCGCCGGGGAGCTGTTTTTT
D: TRBD1; V: TRBV19; J: TRBJ2-2; size: -; CDR3: CASSTGGGTGELFF; DNA: TGTGCCAGTAGCACAGGGGGCGGGACCGGGGAGCTGTTTTTT
D: -; V: TRBV6-5; J: TRBJ2-2; size: -; CDR3: CASRWGPTNTGELFF; DNA: TGTGCCAGCAGATGGGGTCCGACGAACACCGGGGAGCTGTTTTTT
D: -; V: TRBV7-3; J: TRBJ2-1; size: once; CDR3: CASSLTRDNEQFF; DNA: TGTGCCAGCAGCTTAACAAGGGATAATGAGCAGTTCTTC
D: TRBD1; V: TRBV7-2; J: TRBJ2-1; size: -; CDR3: CASSPRQGRGNEQFF; DNA: TGTGCCAGCAGCCCACGACAGGGGAGAGGGAATGAGCAGTTCTTC
D: -; V: TRBV9; J: TRBJ2-7; size: -; CDR3: CASSPRREYSYEQYF; DNA: TGTGCCAGCAGCCCCCGGCGTGAGTACTCTTACGAGCAGTACTTC
D: TRBD2; V: TRBV7-2; J: TRBJ2-7; size: -; CDR3: CASSLDLAGGSYEQYF; DNA: TGTGCCAGCAGCTTGGACCTAGCGGGAGGATCCTACGAGCAGTACTTC